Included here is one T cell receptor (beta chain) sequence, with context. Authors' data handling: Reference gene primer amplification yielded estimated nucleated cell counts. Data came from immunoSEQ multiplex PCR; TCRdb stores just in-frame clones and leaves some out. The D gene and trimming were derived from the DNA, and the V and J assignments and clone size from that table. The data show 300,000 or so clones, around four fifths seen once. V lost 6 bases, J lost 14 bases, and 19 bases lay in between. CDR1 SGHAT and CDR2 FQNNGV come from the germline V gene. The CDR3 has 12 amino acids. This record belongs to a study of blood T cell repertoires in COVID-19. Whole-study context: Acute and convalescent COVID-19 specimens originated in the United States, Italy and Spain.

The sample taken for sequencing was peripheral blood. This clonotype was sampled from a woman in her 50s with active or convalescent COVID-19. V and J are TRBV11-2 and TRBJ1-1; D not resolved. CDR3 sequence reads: CASSSGHFQTFF. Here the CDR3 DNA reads TGTGCCAGCAGTTCAGGCCATTTTCAAACCTTCTTT. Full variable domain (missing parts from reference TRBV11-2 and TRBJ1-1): EAGVAQSPRYKIIEKRQSVAFWCNPISGHATLYWYQQILGQGPKLLIQFQNNGVVDDSQLPKDRFSAERLKGVDSTLKIQPAKLEDSAVYLCASSSGHFQTFFGQGTRLTVV.